The clone carrying this T cell receptor beta chain appeared once. Clones were sequenced by immunoSEQ multiplex PCR, and TCRdb holds only the in-frame ones, with some missing. Of under 200,000 clones listed, about nine tenths are singletons. This specimen comes from a study of control samples from healthy donors and cancer patients. The CDR3 runs 11 residues. Sample: blood. The chain links TRBV21-1 to TRBJ1-5; the table's D call of TRBD1 was not tested on the DNA. TRBV21-1 is termed a pseudogene. The receptor was isolated from a woman in her twenties or thirties in good health. The CDR3 loop is CARTGSQPQHF. In nucleotides, the CDR3 is TGTGCCAGAACAGGGTCCCAGCCCCAGCATTTT.